This T cell receptor (beta chain) comes out of a study of shared clonotypes between healthy human individuals. Germline CDR1 is SQVTM and CDR2 is ANQGSEA. V gave up 5 bases and J gave up 0 bases, with 12 bases separating them. The length of the CDR3 is 14 residues. This table comes from immunoSEQ multiplex PCR, and its TCRdb copy is limited to in-frame clones, with some not included. Of some 580,000 clones detected, about 98% appear once; the ten largest clones hold 0.3%. Naive CD8 cells lacked CD45RO and underwent positive selection for CCR7, leaving out terminally differentiated effector memory CD45RA+ cells.

The chain links TRBV29-1 to TRBJ2-3; the D gene is possibly TRBD1 (5 bases). This receptor was identified in a man between 25 and 39 years old in good health. The sample comprised naive CD8+ T cells sorted from blood. CDR3 DNA: TGCAGCGTTAGGGGCAGTACTAGCACAGATACGCAGTATTTT. It specifies CSVRGSTSTDTQYF.